This entry concerns a single T cell receptor (beta chain). What it recognizes is unknown. The data derive from a study of CD4 T cells in relation to SARS-CoV-2 and coronaviruses. Overall study context: PBMCs were cultured with antigen for roughly 10 days before TCR beta sequencing.

Only in-frame clones appear in the TCRdb table, and some are missing; sequencing was by immunoSEQ multiplex PCR. The sample includes 9,500 to 12,000 clones, 74% seen only once; the top ten take 18%. The unexposed donors gave CD4+ T cells in about 2011-2018, prior to COVID-19. After more than eight days of culture, CD4+ T cells were isolated. Study results and limitations: No crossreactivity against non-spike viral proteins was tested here.

V shed 5 bases and J shed 7 bases, with 15 bases lying between them. Germline lookup yields CDR1 SEHNR and CDR2 FQNEAQ (reference sequence). There are 15 residues in the CDR3. The TCR comes from a human donor in good health. This chain uses TRBV7-9 with TRBJ1-6; a possible D gene is TRBD1 (5 bases). What was sequenced was CD4+ T cells from PBMCs, cultured in vitro. The CDR3 loop is CASSARGMGNSPLHF. CDR3 in DNA: TGTGCCAGCAGCGCAAGGGGCATGGGGAATTCACCCCTCCACTTT. Variable domain in full (rest from reference TRBV7-9 and TRBJ1-6): DTGVSQNPRHKITKRGQNVTFRCDPISEHNRLYWYRQTLGQGPEFLTYFQNEAQLEKSRLLSDRFSAERPKGSFSTLEIQRTEQGDSAMYLCASSARGMGNSPLHFGNGTRLTVT.